The rows below give T cell receptor beta chains drawn from one sample of a study of blood T cells in healthy people across ages. TCRdb recomputed calls from the 5' RACE reads with MiXCR, one row per CDR3 protein. The data show approximately 800,000 distinct CDR3 sequences, with roughly 60% seen just once and 25% to 35% held by the top ten. Sequencing was done on a sample of blood. The receptors were sampled from a man aged 25-45 years in good health. Both conserved end residues are part of each CDR3. D genes are given only for firm matches. Clone sizes are given selectively: once, few, many, or a class where the clone is expanded.

clone_size	d_call	j_call	v_call	cdr3_nt	cdr3_aa
few	TRBD1	TRBJ2-1	TRBV28	TGTGCCAGCAGTTCGACAGGGCTGTACAATGAGCAGTTCTTC	CASSSTGLYNEQFF
.	.	TRBJ2-7	TRBV27	TGTGCCAGCAGTCCTCAACAGGTCCTCTCCTACGAGCAGTACTTC	CASSPQQVLSYEQYF
many	.	TRBJ2-1	TRBV12-3/TRBV12-4	TGTGCCAGCAGCCTCGTTGATGAGCAGTTCTTC	CASSLVDEQFF
.	TRBD2	TRBJ2-1	TRBV29-1	TGCAGCGCGGGACTAACTTACAATGAGCAGTTCTTC	CSAGLTYNEQFF
.	.	TRBJ2-7	TRBV7-2	TGTGCCGGCAGCTTTAGCGATGGGCGATACGAGCAGTACTTC	CAGSFSDGRYEQYF
.	.	TRBJ2-1	TRBV5-6	TGTGCCAGCAGCTTGAGGGAGCAGCAGTTCTTC	CASSLREQQFF
.	.	TRBJ2-6	TRBV28	TGTGCCAGCACCCGGGGCACCCAGTCTGGGGCCAACGTCCTGACTTTC	CASTRGTQSGANVLTF
.	.	TRBJ2-3	TRBV7-6	TGTGCCAGCAGCTTCGGGGGAATTCCCCCAGATACGCAGTATTTT	CASSFGGIPPDTQYF
.	.	TRBJ1-2	TRBV20-1	TGCAGTGCTAGAGATGGTACTAACTATGGCTACACCTTC	CSARDGTNYGYTF
.	TRBD2	TRBJ2-3	TRBV7-2	TGTGCCAGCAACCTAGGACTAGCGGAGACAGATACGCAGTATTTT	CASNLGLAETDTQYF
.	TRBD2	TRBJ2-5	TRBV4-2	TGTGCCAGCAGCCCTCAATCGACTAGCGGGGGTGGTAATGAGCAGTACTTC	CASSPQSTSGGGNEQYF
.	TRBD1	TRBJ2-7	TRBV4-3	TGCGCCAGCAGCCAAGATTTCAGTTTCGGACAGGGGGCTTCAGCCCACGAGCAGTACTTC	CASSQDFSFGQGASAHEQYF
.	TRBD2	TRBJ2-4	TRBV5-1	TGCGCCAGCAGCTTAGCGGGGCCGACCAAAAACATTCAGTACTTC	CASSLAGPTKNIQYF
.	.	TRBJ1-1	TRBV6-6	TGTGCCAGCAGTTACTCGAGACAGGCGAACACTGAAGCTTTCTTT	CASSYSRQANTEAFF
.	TRBD2	TRBJ2-7	TRBV7-2	TGTGCCAGCAGCACCGGAAGCGACGCGGGGGGGATATACGAGCAGTACTTC	CASSTGSDAGGIYEQYF
.	.	TRBJ2-7	TRBV29-1	TGCAGCGTGGCCAACGAAGGGACCTCCTACGAGCAGTACTTC	CSVANEGTSYEQYF
.	.	TRBJ2-4	TRBV5-1	TGCGCCAGCAGCGTTGACGCAGCCAAAAACATTCAGTACTTC	CASSVDAAKNIQYF
.	.	TRBJ1-2	TRBV2	TGTGCCAGCAGTGAAGCGCTTAGGTCAAATGGCTACACCTTC	CASSEALRSNGYTF
.	.	TRBJ2-7	TRBV27	TGTGCCAGCAGCACCACCAGGGGGGGCAGGTTCTACGAGCAGTACTTC	CASSTTRGGRFYEQYF
.	TRBD1	TRBJ1-4	TRBV12-3/TRBV12-4	TGTGCCAGCAGTTTAGGGGACAGGGTCAATGAAAAACTGTTTTTT	CASSLGDRVNEKLFF
.	TRBD1	TRBJ1-4	TRBV3-1	TGTGCCAGCAGCCCAGGGGTGACAGGGAAAAGTGAAAAACTGTTTTTT	CASSPGVTGKSEKLFF
.	.	TRBJ2-4	TRBV20-1	TGCAGTGCCGAGGACGGGGGAACCAAAAACATTCAGTACTTC	CSAEDGGTKNIQYF
.	TRBD2	TRBJ2-7	TRBV5-1	TGCGCCAGCGCAGTGGGGGGGTATGGGACCTACGAGCAGTACTTC	CASAVGGYGTYEQYF
.	.	TRBJ2-5	TRBV9	TGTGCCAGCAGCGTAGCAGGGGCGGGAAACATCCAGTACTTC	CASSVAGAGNIQYF
few	TRBD2	TRBJ2-1	TRBV9	TGTGCCAGCAGGGGACTAACGAACAATGAGCAGTTCTTC	CASRGLTNNEQFF
many	.	TRBJ2-5	TRBV6-2/TRBV6-3	TGTGCCAGCAGTGCCTACGGAGAAGAGACCCAGTACTTC	CASSAYGEETQYF
.	.	TRBJ2-4	TRBV6-2/TRBV6-3	TGTGCCAGCAGTTACCCGCAAGGAAGGGGCATTCAGTACTTC	CASSYPQGRGIQYF
.	TRBD1	TRBJ2-7	TRBV4-3	TGCGCCAGCTCCCTACTTGAGGACAGGGGGACCTACGAGCAGTACTTC	CASSLLEDRGTYEQYF
once	.	TRBJ2-1	TRBV12-3/TRBV12-4	TGTGCCAGCAGTAGAACCGTGCCTGAGCAGTTCTTC	CASSRTVPEQFF
few	TRBD2	TRBJ2-1	TRBV4-3	TGCGCCAGCAGCCAGCGACTAGCGGGGGGCGGACCTCCCTACAATGAGCAGTTCTTC	CASSQRLAGGGPPYNEQFF
.	TRBD1	TRBJ2-7	TRBV27	TGTGCCAGCAGTTTATGGGGACAGGGTAACGAGCAGTACTTC	CASSLWGQGNEQYF
.	TRBD1	TRBJ2-1	TRBV7-9	TGTGCCAGCAGAATGGGACAGGGGGACAATGAGCAGTTCTTC	CASRMGQGDNEQFF
once	TRBD2	TRBJ2-1	TRBV7-9	TGTGCCGGGAGCCTAGCGGCGAACAATGAGCAGTTCTTC	CAGSLAANNEQFF
.	.	TRBJ2-5	TRBV29-1	TGCAGCGTTACCGGGACGGCACAGTACTTC	CSVTGTAQYF
once	.	TRBJ2-2	TRBV6-6	TGTGCCAGCAGACCCGGGGGTGGGAACACCGGGGAGCTGTTTTTT	CASRPGGGNTGELFF
.	TRBD1	TRBJ2-2	TRBV12-3/TRBV12-4	TGCGCCAGCAGTAGACAGGGGGGTACCGGGGAGCTGTTTTTT	CASSRQGGTGELFF
.	.	TRBJ2-7	TRBV20-1	TGCAGTGCTAGAGATCGAGGGGTCGGTAGGTCCTACGAGCAGTACTTC	CSARDRGVGRSYEQYF
.	.	TRBJ2-3	TRBV4-3	TGCGCCAGCAGCCACCTGGGGAACGCAGATACGCAGTATTTT	CASSHLGNADTQYF
few	.	TRBJ1-1	TRBV10-3	TGTGCCATCAGAGGGACGGTGAACACTGAAGCTTTCTTT	CAIRGTVNTEAFF
.	.	TRBJ2-1	TRBV20-1	TGCAGTGCTAGACAGGGGGGGTCCTCCAATGAGCAGTTCTTC	CSARQGGSSNEQFF